This T cell receptor beta chain came from a study of Graves' ophthalmopathy and Graves' hyperthyroidism. Study-level findings and limits: Most thyroid clonotypes with frequency above 0.001 were detected in blood too.

This clonotype was counted many times. Its antigen is undetermined. From RNA, the CDR3 regions of TCR beta chains were amplified and sequenced. The first round was an RT-PCR with HTBI primers, and the second round was a multiplex PCR. MiXCR was run by TCRdb on the multiplex PCR reads, yielding one entry per CDR3 protein. There are about 1.1 million distinct CDR3 sequences in the sample; about 36% occur only once, and roughly 10% lies in the top ten. This CDR3 spans 12 amino acids. The V segment lost 3 bases and the J segment 10 bases; nucleotides outside the gene matches: 3. Germline V lookup: CDR1 MGHDK, CDR2 SYGVNS.

The TCR sequence derives from an adult man with Graves' hyperthyroidism. The chain joins TRBV25-1 to TRBJ1-1; the match to TRBD1 covers 9 bases. The sequenced sample consisted of peripheral blood or thyroid tissue (not recorded which). The CDR3: CASSDLGQGAFF. In nucleotides, the CDR3 is TGTGCCAGCAGTGACCTGGGACAGGGAGCTTTCTTT.